These 7 T cell receptor beta chains share one sample of origin, sequenced in a study of early T cells in non-severe SARS-CoV-2 infection. TCRdb reprocessed the 5' RACE reads via MiXCR and lists one record per CDR3 protein. The sample lists about 63,000 distinct CDR3 sequences, approximately 12% occurring once. Sample: whole blood. These receptors all stem from an adult who was a healthcare worker with PCR-confirmed SARS-CoV-2 infection or an uninfected control (not recorded which).

This clonotype came up a few times. V gene TRBV2 combines with J gene TRBJ1-5, with a weak D call TRBD1 (6 bases). V was shortened by 5 bases and J by 0 bases, with 11 bases between the two germline ends. CDR3 size: 15 residues. Germline CDR1 is SNHLY and CDR2 is FYNNEI. The CDR3 sequence is CASSLQGDSNQPQHF. CDR3 DNA: TGTGCCAGCAGTCTACAGGGAGATAGCAATCAGCCCCAGCATTTT. Full variable domain (remainder filled in from reference TRBV2 and TRBJ1-5): EPEVTQTPSHQVTQMGQEVILRCVPISNHLYFYWYRQILGQKVEFLVSFYNNEISEKSEIFDDQFSVERPDGSNFTLKIRSTKLEDSAMYFCASSLQGDSNQPQHFGDGTRLSIL.

In this sample, this clonotype turned up many times. CDR3 in amino acids: CASSQVPGGVDQPQHF. The CDR3 DNA is TGCGCCAGCAGCCAAGTACCAGGGGGAGTTGATCAGCCCCAGCATTTT. The rearrangement links TRBV4-1 to TRBJ1-5; the match to TRBD1 covers 7 bases. CDR1 and CDR2 (germline): MGHRA, YSYEKL. The CDR3 is made up of 16 amino acids. V lost 1 base and J lost 5; bases outside the gene matches: 8.

This rearrangement joins TRBV12-5 to TRBJ2-7, with D possibly called TRBD1 or TRBD2 (5 bases each). This CDR3 contains 10 residues. The V end was cut by 11 bases, the J end by 2 bases, with 7 bases between. Germline V CDR1 and CDR2: LGHNT, FRNRAP. CDR3 protein: CAVGAYEQYF. CDR3 sequence (DNA): TGTGCTGTGGGGGCCTACGAGCAGTACTTC.

This clonotype was detected ten times or more. The CDR3 coding sequence is TGTGCCAGCAGCCAAGCGGGGACCTCCCACACAGATACGCAGTATTTT. Amino acids: CASSQAGTSHTDTQYF. The V and J genes are TRBV3-1 and TRBJ2-3; tentatively, D is TRBD1 or TRBD2 (5 bases each). Trimming removed 1 base at V and 2 bases at J, with 13 bases between. The CDR3 has 16 amino acids. Germline CDR1 and CDR2: LGHDT and YNNKEL (reference sequence).

This clonotype has ten or more counts. The V call is TRBV6-6, the J call TRBJ2-5, with 10 bases that match TRBD1. CDR3 length equals 17 residues. V lost 5 bases to trimming and J lost 4 bases; unmatched junction nucleotides: 13. CDR1 and CDR2 from the germline V gene are MNHNY and SVGAGI (reference sequence). CDR3 in amino acids: CASSSHPGQGSSETQYF. The CDR3 coding sequence is TGTGCCAGCAGTAGTCATCCGGGACAGGGGTCCTCAGAGACCCAGTACTTC.

This clonotype was counted many times. Here the CDR3 reads CASSFAGAREKLFF. The CDR3 DNA sequence: TGCGCCAGCAGCTTCGCGGGGGCGAGGGAAAAACTGTTTTTT. The rearrangement joins TRBV5-1 to TRBJ1-4; possible D gene TRBD1, 6 bases. Trimming pared 2 bases from V and 8 bases from J, leaving 13 bases between. The CDR3 covers 14 residues. Germline V lookup: CDR1 SGHRS, CDR2 YFSETQ.

The chain employs TRBV24-1 and TRBJ2-3, with D perhaps matching TRBD1 or TRBD2 (5 bases each). Germline V gives CDR1 KGHDR, CDR2 SFDVKD. The V and J ends lost 2 bases and 7 bases respectively, with 18 bases between them. The CDR3 length is 16 residues. The CDR3, as DNA: TGTGCCACCAGTGATTCAAGCCGGGACCTTGGACATACGCAGTATTTT. This gives the protein CATSDSSRDLGHTQYF.